This record covers a single T cell receptor beta chain. One base away lies a much larger clone, so this may be a sequencing read error. TCR libraries were built in bulk with a published protocol and specific TCR primers. TCRdb re-derived calls from the PCR reads in MiXCR, one entry per CDR3 protein. The table records some 100,000 distinct CDR3 sequences, around 19% of them present only once. This entry comes from a study of molecular identifiers for immune sequencing clone quantification. The trim removed 4 bases at V and 4 bases at J, leaving 7 bases unmatched. Germline V gene data show CDR1 as SGHTA and CDR2 as FQGTGA. This CDR3 contains 15 residues. Input for naive CD8 libraries was about 19,000 to 1,100,000 sorted cells; the RNA fraction used was 10%, 30% or 50%.

The gene calls are TRBV7-3 and TRBJ2-1; 7 bases agree with TRBD2. This TCR was recovered from a human donor in good health. Some libraries in this study had Jurkat cell RNA spiked in. The sample was naive CD8+ T cells from blood, with Jurkat cell RNA spiked in. Subset noted: FACS-sorted CD8+CD4-CCR7+CD45RA+ naive T cells. DNA for the CDR3: TGTGCCAGCAGCTCGTTGCGCGGGAGTTACAATGAGCAGTTCTTC. Residues: CASSSLRGSYNEQFF.